Listed here are 27 T cell receptor beta chains from one sample, sequenced in a study of CD8 T cells in ankylosing spondylitis. TCRdb re-analysed the 5' RACE reads in MiXCR, keeping a single row per CDR3 protein. The sample gives around 140,000 distinct CDR3 sequences, more than 9.5% of which show up once; around 4.3% is in the top ten. Sequenced input: blood, either unsorted or a sorted T cell fraction (not recorded which). These receptors originate from a female donor with ankylosing spondylitis or in good health (not recorded which).

This rearrangement joins TRBV5-1 to TRBJ1-2; 12 bases line up with TRBD1. In germline, CDR1 is SGHRS, CDR2 YFSETQ. CDR3 length: 15 residues. V lost 4 bases and J lost 5; bases outside the gene matches: 6. In DNA form, the CDR3 reads TGCGCCAGCAGCGGGACAGGGGGCGTAGAGTATGGCTACACCTTC. This gives the protein CASSGTGGVEYGYTF.

This clonotype appeared many times. The chain is built from TRBV5-1 and TRBJ1-1; the match to TRBD1 covers 10 bases. Germline trimming cut 1 base from V and 0 bases from J; bases unmatched to any gene: 3. The CDR3 covers 16 residues. In germline, CDR1 is SGHRS, CDR2 YFSETQ. The CDR3, as DNA: TGCGCCAGCAGCTTGCCCGGGACAGGGGTGAACACTGAAGCTTTCTTT. Its translation is CASSLPGTGVNTEAFF.

This clonotype was detected ten times or more. The rearrangement joins TRBV29-1 to TRBJ1-2; the match to TRBD1 covers 8 bases. J gave up 8 bases and V 1 base, and 3 bases lay outside the gene matches. The CDR3 contains 12 residues. Germline V lookup: CDR1 SQVTM, CDR2 ANQGSEA. CDR3 residues: CSVEGSGGGYTF. DNA for the CDR3: TGCAGCGTTGAAGGTTCAGGGGGCGGCTACACCTTC.

This clonotype was counted between two and nine times. The chain recombines TRBV20-1 with TRBJ2-3; the D gene could be TRBD1 or TRBD2 (5 bases each). This CDR3 region has 11 residues. CDR1 and CDR2 (germline): DFQATT, SNEGSKA (reference sequence). Trimming pared 4 bases from V and 4 bases from J, leaving 6 bases between. DNA for the CDR3: TGCAGTGCTACGGGGCCAGATACGCAGTATTTT. This codes for CSATGPDTQYF.

J is TRBJ2-1 and V is TRBV30; 7 bases fit TRBD2. CDR1 is GTSNPN, CDR2 SVGIG, per germline (reference sequence). With 4 bases clipped from V and 6 bases from J, the junction kept 9 bases outside the gene matches. CDR3 size: 14 residues. The CDR3 nucleotides are TGTGCCTGGACCCGATCGCCTAGCGGCAATGAGCAGTTCTTC. Residues: CAWTRSPSGNEQFF. Supplemented by reference TRBV30 and TRBJ2-1, the full variable domain reads SQTIHQWPATLVQPVGSPLSLECTVEGTSNPNLYWYRQAAGRGLQLLFYSVGIGQISSEVPQNLSASRPQDRQFILSSKKLLLSDSGFYLCAWTRSPSGNEQFFGPGTRLTVL.

This clonotype was seen ten or more times. The rearrangement links TRBV29-1 to TRBJ2-4, with D possibly TRBD2 on 6 matching bases. Deletions cut 4 bases from V and 10 bases from J, with 11 bases between. The germline gives CDR1 SQVTM, CDR2 ANQGSEA. The CDR3 loop spans 11 amino acids. DNA of the CDR3: TGCAGCGTTGGTTCCGGGGGAATTCAGTACTTC. Translating gives CSVGSGGIQYF.

This clonotype was counted many times. The chain links TRBV10-2 to TRBJ2-2; D ambiguous. In germline, CDR1 is WSHSY, CDR2 SAAADI. The germline V and J ends were trimmed by 3 bases and 6 bases, with 11 bases remaining between them. The CDR3 length is 14 residues. CDR3 in amino acids: CASSEPRIAGELFF. CDR3 bases: TGCGCCAGCAGTGAACCGCGGATCGCCGGGGAGCTGTTTTTT.

At least ten counts were recorded for this clonotype. V and J are TRBV5-6 and TRBJ2-3; TRBD2 aligns across 15 bases. The germline CDR1 and CDR2 sequences are SGHDT and YYEEEE. The CDR3 has 17 residues. Trimming took 0 bases from V and 3 from J; bases not matched to a gene: 2. The CDR3 here is CASSLAGTSGGTDTQYF. The CDR3, as DNA: TGTGCCAGCAGCTTGGCAGGGACTAGCGGGGGGACAGATACGCAGTATTTT.

In the case of this clonotype: At one of its ends the junction is not consistent with the germline gene, which may arise from a read error. V and J are TRBV10-2 and TRBJ2-3; 10 nucleotides match TRBD2. The CDR3 contains 16 residues. Per germline, CDR1 WSHSY and CDR2 SAAADI. CDR3 in amino acids: CTSSLGTSEYTDTQYF. CDR3 bases: TGCACCAGCAGCCTCGGGACTAGCGAGTACACAGATACGCAGTATTTT.

This clonotype was picked up many times. CDR3 sequence: CASSRLAGGGSTDTQYF. In DNA, the CDR3 is TGTGCCAGCAGCCGACTAGCGGGGGGCGGGAGCACAGATACGCAGTATTTT. The V gene is TRBV2, the J gene TRBJ2-3; TRBD2 aligns across 13 bases. CDR1 is SNHLY and CDR2 is FYNNEI in the germline V gene. This CDR3 comprises 17 residues. Trimming took 6 bases from V and 0 from J; bases not matched to a gene: 6. Full variable domain (remainder filled in from reference TRBV2 and TRBJ2-3): EPEVTQTPSHQVTQMGQEVILRCVPISNHLYFYWYRQILGQKVEFLVSFYNNEISEKSEIFDDQFSVERPDGSNFTLKIRSTKLEDSAMYFCASSRLAGGGSTDTQYFGPGTRLTVL.

This clonotype occurred many times. This chain joins TRBV5-6 and TRBJ2-5; TRBD2 aligns across 8 bases. Germline trimming cut 3 bases from V and 5 bases from J; bases unmatched to any gene: 6. Germline lookup yields CDR1 SGHDT and CDR2 YYEEEE. The CDR3 is 14 amino acids. As DNA, the CDR3 is TGTGCCAGCAGCTCCCTTCTAGCGGGTGAGACCCAGTACTTC. Protein sequence: CASSSLLAGETQYF.

This clonotype was detected many times. The chain links TRBV12-3 or TRBV12-4 to TRBJ2-2, with a possible D match to TRBD2 (6 bases). CDR3 length: 12 amino acids. Trimming removed 7 bases from V and 5 bases from J, with 8 bases in between. CDR3 loop: CASTRGTGELFF. As DNA, the CDR3 is TGTGCCAGCACTCGGGGGACCGGGGAGCTGTTTTTT.

In its sample, this clonotype was seen many times. The chain couples TRBV3-1 to TRBJ2-1, with D possibly matching TRBD2 (6 bases). The CDR3 runs 13 residues. CDR1 is LGHDT, CDR2 YNNKEL, per germline (reference sequence). Trimming stripped 3 bases from V and 6 bases from J, with 9 bases between. The chain's CDR3 is CASSQRGPNEQFF. The CDR3 DNA reads TGTGCCAGCAGCCAGCGGGGTCCCAATGAGCAGTTCTTC.

In its sample, this clonotype was seen many times. The V gene is TRBV11-2, the J gene TRBJ2-7; 10 nucleotides match TRBD1. Trimming removed 1 base from V and 5 bases from J; junction bases left unmatched: 14. The length of the CDR3 is 18 residues. Germline-derived CDR1 and CDR2 are SGHAT and FQNNGV. Here the CDR3 reads CASSLGVPWGQGLHEQYF. Here the CDR3 DNA reads TGTGCCAGCAGCTTAGGCGTGCCTTGGGGACAGGGGTTGCACGAGCAGTACTTC.

This clonotype has more than one count but fewer than ten. The chain carries TRBV15 and TRBJ2-1, with D perhaps matching TRBD1 (6 bases). The germline gives CDR1 LNHNV, CDR2 YYDKDF (reference sequence). V shed 0 bases and J shed 0 bases, with 6 bases lying between them. The CDR3 sequence is 15 residues long. The DNA of the CDR3 is TGTGCCACCAGCAGAGAGGACAGCTCCTACAATGAGCAGTTCTTC. Amino acid sequence: CATSREDSSYNEQFF.

In its sample, this clonotype was seen many times. The rearrangement joins TRBV7-9 to TRBJ1-1; TRBD1 might be the D (6 bases). This CDR3 has 15 residues. Germline CDR1 reads SEHNR; CDR2 reads FQNEAQ (reference sequence). V lost 6 bases and J lost 1, with 15 bases in between. CDR3 loop: CASSNLGHKNTEAFF. CDR3 bases: TGTGCCAGCAGTAACCTGGGACACAAGAACACTGAAGCTTTCTTT.

This clonotype was found many times. The chain combines TRBV18 with TRBJ1-1; D unresolved. Germline V gene sequence: CDR1 KGHSH, CDR2 LQKENI. The V gene lost 6 bases and the J gene lost 4 bases, with 15 bases spanning the gap. This CDR3 is 14 amino acids long. The CDR3 loop is CASSTNGVGTEAFF. As DNA, the CDR3 is TGTGCCAGCTCTACCAACGGCGTCGGCACTGAAGCTTTCTTT.

The chain is built from TRBV7-2 and TRBJ2-5; 9 bases are a match to TRBD1. Germline CDR1 SGHTA, CDR2 FQGNSA. After removal of 6 bases from V and 5 bases from J, the junction contained 7 bases not matched to a gene. The CDR3 spans 14 residues. The DNA of the CDR3 is TGTGCCAGCAGTACGGACAGGGGCCGGGAGACCCAGTACTTC. This translates into CASSTDRGRETQYF.

This clonotype was detected ten times or more. J is TRBJ1-2 and V is TRBV29-1, with 8 bases identical to TRBD1. The CDR3 is 12 amino acids. From germline, CDR1 is SQVTM and CDR2 ANQGSEA. Trimming took 2 bases from V and 7 from J; bases not matched to a gene: 3. CDR3 loop: CSVERTGFGYTF. CDR3 nucleotides: TGCAGCGTTGAACGGACAGGGTTTGGCTACACCTTC.

This clonotype was counted between two and nine times. The chain has TRBV12-2 and TRBJ2-7; no check of the table's D call, TRBD1, against the DNA was made. TRBV12-2 has pseudogene status. CDR3 length: 14 residues. The CDR3 bases are TGTGCAAGTCGCTTAGACAGGGATAGCTACGAGCAGTACTTC. This encodes CASRLDRDSYEQYF.

This clonotype was seen many times. This chain connects TRBV20-1 to TRBJ1-1; no firm D call. From germline, CDR1 is DFQATT and CDR2 SNEGSKA (reference sequence). With 5 bases removed from V and 5 bases from J, the gap between germline ends came to 15 bases. The CDR3 runs 13 residues. The CDR3 region is CSAAGFSRTEAFF. As DNA, the CDR3 is TGCAGTGCTGCAGGATTCAGTAGGACTGAAGCTTTCTTT.

There are many counts of this clonotype. V and J are TRBV7-2 and TRBJ1-1; 10 bases are shared with TRBD1. This CDR3 comprises 16 residues. Germline values: CDR1 SGHTA, CDR2 FQGNSA. The V and J ends lost 5 bases and 1 base, in that order; junction bases with no gene match: 7. This chain's CDR3 is CASSGTGEVGNTEAFF. The CDR3 DNA reads TGTGCCAGCAGCGGGACAGGGGAAGTGGGGAACACTGAAGCTTTCTTT. Full variable domain (remainder filled in from reference TRBV7-2 and TRBJ1-1): GAGVSQSPSNKVTEKGKDVELRCDPISGHTALYWYRQSLGQGLEFLIYFQGNSAPDKSGLPSDRFSAERTGGSVSTLTIQRTQQEDSAVYLCASSGTGEVGNTEAFFGQGTRLTVV.

The sample holds many counts of this clonotype. The chain carries TRBV5-1 and TRBJ1-4; the D gene is possibly TRBD1 (6 bases). The CDR3 is made up of 15 amino acids. Germline assignment: CDR1 SGHRS and CDR2 YFSETQ. V lost 1 base and J 4 bases, leaving 11 bases between the germline ends. This CDR3 reads CASSLTGQSNEKLFF. The CDR3 DNA sequence: TGCGCCAGCAGCTTGACCGGACAGAGTAATGAAAAACTGTTTTTT.

At least ten counts were recorded for this clonotype. The chain couples TRBV29-1 to TRBJ2-2, with D perhaps matching TRBD1 (6 bases). Germline CDR1 SQVTM, CDR2 ANQGSEA. The CDR3 is made up of 14 amino acids. Deletions cut 5 bases from V and 0 bases from J, with 10 bases between. The CDR3 here is CSVRGQTNTGELFF. As DNA, the CDR3 is TGCAGCGTTAGAGGACAGACGAACACCGGGGAGCTGTTTTTT.

In this sample, this clonotype turned up many times. This rearrangement joins TRBV5-1 to TRBJ1-4, with TRBD1 matching 9 bases. CDR1 and CDR2 from the germline V gene are SGHRS and YFSETQ. V lost 4 bases and J lost 0; bases outside the gene matches: 4. This CDR3 is built from 16 residues. The CDR3 DNA reads as TGCGCCAGCAGCCGGACAGGGGAGGCAACTAATGAAAAACTGTTTTTT. It translates to CASSRTGEATNEKLFF.

In its sample, this clonotype was seen many times. The chain employs TRBV5-1 and TRBJ2-4, with TRBD1 matching 8 bases. The junction had 5 bases not matched to a gene; V was cut back by 2 bases and J by 7 bases. The CDR3 has 14 amino acids. The germline V gene has CDR1 SGHRS and CDR2 YFSETQ. The CDR3 reads CASSFDRGGNIQYF. CDR3 sequence (DNA): TGCGCCAGCAGCTTCGACAGGGGCGGGAACATTCAGTACTTC.

This clonotype appeared many times. The chain has TRBV28 and TRBJ1-1, with D unclear. The CDR3 is 12 amino acids. In germline, CDR1 is MDHEN, CDR2 SYDVKM. The V end lost 2 bases, the J end lost 1 base, and 2 bases lay between the germline ends. In DNA, the CDR3 is TGTGCCAGCAGTTTACAGAACACTGAAGCTTTCTTT. Protein: CASSLQNTEAFF. Variable domain in full (rest from reference TRBV28 and TRBJ1-1): DVKVTQSSRYLVKRTGEKVFLECVQDMDHENMFWYRQDPGLGLRLIYFSYDVKMKEKGDIPEGYSVSREKKERFSLILESASTNQTSMYLCASSLQNTEAFFGQGTRLTVV.